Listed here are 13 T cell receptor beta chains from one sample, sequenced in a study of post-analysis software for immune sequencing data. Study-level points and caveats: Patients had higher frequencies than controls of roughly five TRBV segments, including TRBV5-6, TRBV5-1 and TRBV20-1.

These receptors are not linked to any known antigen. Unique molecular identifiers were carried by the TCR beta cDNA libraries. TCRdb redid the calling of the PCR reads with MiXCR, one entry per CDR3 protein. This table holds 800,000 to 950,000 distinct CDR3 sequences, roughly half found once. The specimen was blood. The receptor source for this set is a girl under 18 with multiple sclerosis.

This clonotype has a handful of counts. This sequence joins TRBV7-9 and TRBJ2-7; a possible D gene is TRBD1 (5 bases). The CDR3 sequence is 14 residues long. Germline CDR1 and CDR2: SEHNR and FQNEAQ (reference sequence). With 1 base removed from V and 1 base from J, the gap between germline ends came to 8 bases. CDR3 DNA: TGTGCCAGCAGCTTAGTGGACAATTCCTACGAGCAGTACTTC. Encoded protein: CASSLVDNSYEQYF.

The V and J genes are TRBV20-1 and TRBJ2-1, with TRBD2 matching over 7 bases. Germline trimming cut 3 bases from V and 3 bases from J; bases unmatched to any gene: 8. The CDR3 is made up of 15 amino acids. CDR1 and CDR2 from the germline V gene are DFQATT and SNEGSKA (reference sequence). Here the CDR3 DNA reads TGCAGTGCTAGCCCCCTAGCGGCCGTCTACAATGAGCAGTTCTTC. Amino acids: CSASPLAAVYNEQFF.

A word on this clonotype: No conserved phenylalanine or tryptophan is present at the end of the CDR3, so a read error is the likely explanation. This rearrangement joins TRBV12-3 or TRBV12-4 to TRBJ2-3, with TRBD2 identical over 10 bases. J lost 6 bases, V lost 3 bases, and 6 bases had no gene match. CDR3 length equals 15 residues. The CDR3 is CASSFERGGLDTQYS. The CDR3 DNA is TGTGCCAGCAGTTTTGAGCGGGGGGGCCTCGATACGCAGTATTCC.

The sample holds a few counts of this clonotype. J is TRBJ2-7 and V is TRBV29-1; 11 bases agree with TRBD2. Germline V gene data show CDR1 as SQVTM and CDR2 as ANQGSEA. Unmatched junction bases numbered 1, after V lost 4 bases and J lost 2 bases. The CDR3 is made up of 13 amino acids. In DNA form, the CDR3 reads TGCAGCGTTGCGACTAGCGGGGCCTACGAGCAGTACTTC. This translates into CSVATSGAYEQYF.

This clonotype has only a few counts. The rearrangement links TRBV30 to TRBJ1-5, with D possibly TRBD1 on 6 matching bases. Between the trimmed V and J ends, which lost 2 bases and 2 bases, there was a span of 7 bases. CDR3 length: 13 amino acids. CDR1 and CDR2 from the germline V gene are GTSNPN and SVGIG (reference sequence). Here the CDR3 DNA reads TGTGCCTGGAGTAACAGGGGCAATCAGCCCCAGCATTTT. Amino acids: CAWSNRGNQPQHF.

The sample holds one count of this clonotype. The CDR3 bases are TGTGCCAGCAGCGCCGCGGCCAGTCACTACGAGCAGTACTTC. Translated, it gives CASSAAASHYEQYF. The J gene is TRBJ2-7, the V gene TRBV27; D gene ambiguous. The CDR3 totals 14 residues. V was clipped by 6 bases and J by 3 bases, with 15 bases between them. The germline gives CDR1 MNHEY, CDR2 SMNVEV (reference sequence).

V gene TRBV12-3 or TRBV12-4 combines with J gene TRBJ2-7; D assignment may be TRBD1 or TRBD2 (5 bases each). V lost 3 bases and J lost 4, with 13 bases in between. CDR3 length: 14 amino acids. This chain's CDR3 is CASSFAEGSYEQYF. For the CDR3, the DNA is TGTGCCAGCAGTTTTGCCGAGGGGAGTTACGAGCAGTACTTC.

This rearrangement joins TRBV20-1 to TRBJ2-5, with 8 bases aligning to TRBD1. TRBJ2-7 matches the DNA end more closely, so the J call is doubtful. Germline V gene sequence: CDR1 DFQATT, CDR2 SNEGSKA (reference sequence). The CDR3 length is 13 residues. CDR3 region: CSAPEWTGSEQYF. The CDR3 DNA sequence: TGCAGTGCTCCCGAGTGGACAGGGAGCGAGCAGTACTTC.

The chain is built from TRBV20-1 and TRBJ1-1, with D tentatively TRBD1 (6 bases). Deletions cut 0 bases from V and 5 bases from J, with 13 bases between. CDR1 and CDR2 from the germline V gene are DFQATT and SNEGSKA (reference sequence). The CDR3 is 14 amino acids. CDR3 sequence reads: CSARDFRTATEAFF. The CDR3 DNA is TGCAGTGCTAGAGATTTTCGGACAGCGACTGAAGCTTTCTTT.

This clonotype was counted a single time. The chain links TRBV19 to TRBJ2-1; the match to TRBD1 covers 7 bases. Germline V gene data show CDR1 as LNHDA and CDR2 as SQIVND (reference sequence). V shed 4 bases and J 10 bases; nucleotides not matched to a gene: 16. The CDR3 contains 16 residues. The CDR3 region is CASSTRTGRGHREQFF. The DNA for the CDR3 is TGTGCCAGTAGTACCCGGACAGGCAGGGGCCATAGGGAGCAGTTCTTC.

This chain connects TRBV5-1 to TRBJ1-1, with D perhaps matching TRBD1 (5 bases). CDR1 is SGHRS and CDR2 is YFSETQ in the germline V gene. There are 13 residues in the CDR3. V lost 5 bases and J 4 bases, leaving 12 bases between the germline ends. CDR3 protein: CASSSPGTTEAFF. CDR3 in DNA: TGCGCCAGCAGTTCCCCCGGGACCACTGAAGCTTTCTTT.

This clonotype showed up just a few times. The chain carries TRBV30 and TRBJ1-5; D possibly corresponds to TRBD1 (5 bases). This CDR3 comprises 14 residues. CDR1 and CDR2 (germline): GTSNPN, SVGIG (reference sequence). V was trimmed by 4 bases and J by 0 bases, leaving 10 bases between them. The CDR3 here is CAWTAGLSNQPQHF. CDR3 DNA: TGTGCCTGGACCGCGGGGCTTAGCAATCAGCCCCAGCATTTT. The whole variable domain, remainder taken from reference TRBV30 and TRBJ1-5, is SQTIHQWPATLVQPVGSPLSLECTVEGTSNPNLYWYRQAAGRGLQLLFYSVGIGQISSEVPQNLSASRPQDRQFILSSKKLLLSDSGFYLCAWTAGLSNQPQHFGDGTRLSIL.

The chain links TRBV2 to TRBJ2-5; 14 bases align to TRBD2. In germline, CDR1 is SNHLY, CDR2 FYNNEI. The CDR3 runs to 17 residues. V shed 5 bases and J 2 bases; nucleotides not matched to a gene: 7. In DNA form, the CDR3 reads TGTGCCAGCAGTACCGGGACTAGCGGGGGCAAACAAGAGACCCAGTACTTC. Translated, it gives CASSTGTSGGKQETQYF.